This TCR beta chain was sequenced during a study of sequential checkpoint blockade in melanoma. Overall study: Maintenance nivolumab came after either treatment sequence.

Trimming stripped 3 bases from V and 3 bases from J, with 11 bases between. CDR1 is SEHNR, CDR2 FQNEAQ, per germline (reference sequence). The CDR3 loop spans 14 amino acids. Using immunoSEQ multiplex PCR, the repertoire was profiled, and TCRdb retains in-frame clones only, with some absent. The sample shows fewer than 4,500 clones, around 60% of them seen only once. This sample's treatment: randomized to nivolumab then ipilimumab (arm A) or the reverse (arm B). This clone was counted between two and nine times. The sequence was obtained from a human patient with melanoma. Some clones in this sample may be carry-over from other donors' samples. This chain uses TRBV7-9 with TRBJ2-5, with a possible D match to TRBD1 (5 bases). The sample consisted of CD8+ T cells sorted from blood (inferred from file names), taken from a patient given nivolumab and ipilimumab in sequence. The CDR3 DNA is TGTGCCAGCAGCTTTCTTGACAGAGAAGAGACCCAGTACTTC. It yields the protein CASSFLDREETQYF.